These 6 T cell receptor beta chains originate from one sample sequenced in a study of blood T cells in healthy people across ages. For the second PCR, which ran for roughly 7 to 11 cycles, a sample-barcoded 5' primer and a J-beta primer mix were used. TCRdb reprocessed the 5' RACE reads with MiXCR, giving one entry per CDR3 protein. The sample yields about 2 million distinct CDR3 sequences, around 48% seen once. Sequencing was performed on blood. The origin of the receptors is a woman between 40 and 50 years old in good health.

This chain connects TRBV7-2 to TRBJ1-2; 7 bases line up with TRBD1. In germline, CDR1 is SGHTA, CDR2 FQGNSA. The CDR3 contains 15 residues. Unmatched junction bases numbered 9, after V lost 6 bases and J lost 2 bases. CDR3 nucleotides: TGTGCCAGCAGGCCTAAGGGGGCGAAGAACTATGGCTACACCTTC. The encoded protein is CASRPKGAKNYGYTF.

The chain combines TRBV5-6 with TRBJ2-5; D remains ambiguous. The V end was cut by 0 bases, the J end by 13 bases, with 10 bases between. Germline V gives CDR1 SGHDT, CDR2 YYEEEE. The CDR3 spans 11 residues. The CDR3 DNA follows: TGTGCCAGCAGCTTGGGGTCAAAAGGGTACTTC. Amino acids: CASSLGSKGYF.

This chain joins TRBV6-2 or TRBV6-3 and TRBJ2-7; TRBD1 agrees at 8 bases. The V and J ends lost 6 bases and 0 bases, in that order; junction bases with no gene match: 7. CDR3 length: 15 amino acids. Germline CDR1 is MNHEY and CDR2 is SVGEGT. The CDR3 spells CASRPHGQGSYEQYF. The CDR3 region has the DNA TGTGCCAGCAGGCCCCACGGACAGGGCTCCTACGAGCAGTACTTC.

This sequence joins TRBV20-1 and TRBJ2-5; D possibly matches TRBD1 or TRBD2 (5 bases each). V lost 2 bases to trimming and J lost 2 bases, with 15 bases between them. Germline CDR1 reads DFQATT; CDR2 reads SNEGSKA (reference sequence). The CDR3 has 15 residues. CDR3 loop: CSARRTGTGQETQYF. The CDR3 DNA reads as TGCAGTGCTAGAAGGACGGGGACGGGGCAAGAGACCCAGTACTTC.

The chain is built from TRBV13 and TRBJ2-3, with 8 positions matching TRBD1. This CDR3 is built from 18 residues. V shed 4 bases and J 0 bases; nucleotides not matched to a gene: 12. The V gene's germline CDR1 is PRHDT and CDR2 FYEKMQ (reference sequence). CDR3 sequence: CASSSAPQGQGSTDTQYF. The DNA of the CDR3 is TGTGCCAGCAGCTCCGCCCCCCAAGGACAGGGCAGCACAGATACGCAGTATTTT.

V and J are TRBV15 and TRBJ2-1; D is ambiguous. The V gene's germline CDR1 is LNHNV and CDR2 YYDKDF (reference sequence). V was shortened by 8 bases and J by 0 bases, with 11 bases between the two germline ends. The CDR3 has 14 residues. CDR3 loop: CATSQTSSYNEQFF. The CDR3 nucleotides are TGTGCCACCTCGCAGACCAGCTCCTACAATGAGCAGTTCTTC.